These 14 T cell receptor beta chains share one sample of origin, sequenced in a study of identical twins. TCRdb processed the 5' RACE reads anew with MiXCR; each CDR3 protein has one entry. The data show 100,000 to 110,000 distinct CDR3 sequences, with 5.9% seen just once and roughly 12% held by the top ten. Sequencing was done on a sample of memory T cells sorted from blood. These TCRs come from a woman aged 50 to 60 in good health.

This clonotype was picked up many times. The chain recombines TRBV28 with TRBJ1-2, with a tentative D call TRBD1 (6 bases). The CDR3 is 13 amino acids. V gave up 6 bases and J gave up 8 bases, with 16 bases separating them. The germline CDR1 and CDR2 sequences are MDHEN and SYDVKM. CDR3 in amino acids: CASRDSPLGGYTF. In nucleotides, the CDR3 is TGTGCCAGCAGGGACAGCCCCCTTGGGGGCTACACCTTC.

The chain recombines TRBV7-8 with TRBJ1-1, with D perhaps TRBD1 (5 bases). The CDR3 loop spans 16 amino acids. The V end was cut by 3 bases, the J end by 0 bases, with 14 bases between. Germline CDR1 and CDR2: SGHVS and FQNEAQ. CDR3 region: CASSFYSGTVNTEAFF. DNA of the CDR3: TGTGCCAGCAGCTTCTATTCCGGGACGGTGAACACTGAAGCTTTCTTT.

The rearrangement joins TRBV7-8 to TRBJ2-1; 9 bases fit TRBD2. Germline V gene data show CDR1 as SGHVS and CDR2 as FQNEAQ. This CDR3 has 15 residues. With V trimmed by 2 bases and J by 6 bases, 5 bases remained unmatched. CDR3 in amino acids: CASSLQETSGNEQFF. CDR3 in DNA: TGTGCCAGCAGCTTACAGGAGACTAGCGGCAATGAGCAGTTCTTC. Supplemented by reference TRBV7-8 and TRBJ2-1, the full variable domain reads GAGVSQSPRYKVAKRGQDVALRCDPISGHVSLFWYQQALGQGPEFLTYFQNEAQLDKSGLPSDRFFAERPEGSVSTLKIQRTQQEDSAVYLCASSLQETSGNEQFFGPGTRLTVL.

This clonotype was found many times. V is TRBV27 and J is TRBJ2-2; 12 nucleotides match TRBD2. V lost 5 bases and J lost 4; bases outside the gene matches: 14. This CDR3 contains 19 residues. CDR1 is MNHEY and CDR2 is SMNVEV in the germline V gene (reference sequence). The CDR3 here is CASSRMRTSGVLSTGELFF. CDR3 DNA: TGTGCCAGCAGTCGGATGAGGACTAGCGGGGTACTAAGCACCGGGGAGCTGTTTTTT.

At least ten counts were recorded for this clonotype. V gene TRBV20-1 combines with J gene TRBJ2-3, with D uncertain. In germline, CDR1 is DFQATT, CDR2 SNEGSKA (reference sequence). The ends were cut back, 6 bases at V and 4 bases at J, with 11 bases in the middle. The length of the CDR3 is 12 residues. The CDR3 sequence: CSAPARADTQYF. The CDR3 DNA sequence: TGCAGTGCCCCGGCTAGGGCAGATACGCAGTATTTT.

This clonotype was found a few times. V gene TRBV7-9 combines with J gene TRBJ2-6, with D uncertain. Trimming stripped 3 bases from V and 1 base from J, with 16 bases between. This CDR3 contains 18 residues. CDR1 is SEHNR, CDR2 FQNEAQ, per germline (reference sequence). The CDR3 spells CASSFQTGLFSGANVLTF. CDR3 nucleotides: TGTGCCAGCAGCTTCCAGACGGGTCTCTTTTCTGGGGCCAACGTCCTGACTTTC.

Many counts were recorded for this clonotype. The chain is built from TRBV6-1 and TRBJ2-1; D unclear. This CDR3 spans 16 amino acids. Deletions cut 6 bases from V and 0 bases from J, with 15 bases between. Germline CDR1 is MNHNS and CDR2 is SASEGT. Here the CDR3 DNA reads TGTGCCAGCAGCGTTGATAGACGGATCTCCTACAATGAGCAGTTCTTC. Protein sequence: CASSVDRRISYNEQFF.

The V and J genes are TRBV6-5 and TRBJ1-1; no definite D call. CDR1 is MNHEY and CDR2 is SVGAGI in the germline V gene. V lost 5 bases, J lost 1 base, and 14 bases lay in between. This CDR3 is built from 15 residues. The CDR3 loop is CASSLTPASNTEAFF. The CDR3, as DNA: TGTGCCAGCAGTCTGACACCAGCCTCGAACACTGAAGCTTTCTTT.

This clonotype has more than one count but fewer than ten. The chain recombines TRBV5-5 with TRBJ2-5; TRBD2 agrees at 10 bases. The CDR3 sequence is 23 residues long. V lost 5 bases, J lost 4 bases, and 32 bases stayed unmatched. The V gene's germline CDR1 is SGHKS and CDR2 YYEKEE (reference sequence). CDR3 sequence: CASSRKPGLASREGRYPPETQYF. The CDR3 region has the DNA TGTGCCAGCAGTAGAAAACCGGGACTAGCGAGTCGGGAGGGCCGTTACCCCCCAGAGACCCAGTACTTC.

Many counts were recorded for this clonotype. The chain uses TRBV6-6 and TRBJ2-2; 7 positions agree with TRBD2. CDR1 is MNHNY and CDR2 is SVGAGI in the germline V gene (reference sequence). CDR3 length equals 17 residues. V dropped 5 bases and J dropped 4; count of bases not matched to a gene: 13. The CDR3 spells CASSQIGGGPGTGELFF. In DNA form, the CDR3 reads TGTGCCAGCAGTCAAATCGGGGGAGGGCCGGGCACCGGGGAGCTGTTTTTT.

The chain is built from TRBV3-1 and TRBJ1-5; D gene uncertain. Germline V lookup: CDR1 LGHDT, CDR2 YNNKEL (reference sequence). The V and J ends lost 0 bases and 7 bases respectively, with 13 bases between them. The CDR3 is 15 residues long. The CDR3 sequence: CASSQDPAAGQPQHF. The DNA for the CDR3 is TGTGCCAGCAGCCAAGATCCCGCAGCGGGGCAGCCCCAGCATTTT.

The sample holds many counts of this clonotype. The chain is built from TRBV27 and TRBJ2-1; D uncertain. With 8 bases removed from V and 0 bases from J, the gap between germline ends came to 8 bases. Germline V gives CDR1 MNHEY, CDR2 SMNVEV (reference sequence). This CDR3 has 13 amino acids. For the CDR3, the DNA is TGTGCCAGCTCACGGGTCTCCTACAATGAGCAGTTCTTC. Translation gives CASSRVSYNEQFF.

The V gene is TRBV30, the J gene TRBJ2-7; 11 bases map to TRBD1. The CDR3 length is 13 residues. Germline V gene sequence: CDR1 GTSNPN, CDR2 SVGIG (reference sequence). After removal of 2 bases from V and 12 bases from J, the junction contained 9 bases not matched to a gene. The CDR3 nucleotides are TGTGCCTGGAGTTCCGGACAGGGGGCGTCGGGGTACTTC. Protein: CAWSSGQGASGYF.

This clonotype was seen many times. The rearrangement uses TRBV12-3 or TRBV12-4 and TRBJ1-2; no clear D. V was pared by 2 bases and J by 4 bases, with 11 bases between. The CDR3 is 14 residues long. The CDR3 bases are TGTGCCAGCAGTTTAAAGCCCGACCCCTATGGCTACACCTTC. Protein product: CASSLKPDPYGYTF.